Listed here are 10 T cell receptor beta chains from one sample, sequenced in a study of blood T cell repertoires in COVID-19. Here immunoSEQ multiplex PCR was the method, and the copy in TCRdb shows in-frame clones only, minus some. The sample comprises approximately 100,000 clones, over 85% of which are singletons, and 4% to 4.5% rests with the top ten. What was sequenced was peripheral blood. Receptors originate from a human donor with COVID-19, enrolled during active disease. The donor label of this sample is uncertain.

The V call is TRBV6-5, the J call TRBJ1-1; tentatively, D is TRBD1 (5 bases). V dropped 6 bases and J dropped 4 bases, with 12 bases sitting between them. The CDR3 length is 13 residues. Germline CDR1 and CDR2: MNHEY and SVGAGI. The DNA for the CDR3 is TGTGCCAGCAGACTTGGGGGGATCACTGAAGCTTTCTTT. Its protein is CASRLGGITEAFF.

V usage is TRBV3-1 (or the pseudogene TRBV3-2) and J usage is TRBJ2-7, with 9 bases aligning to TRBD1. With V trimmed by 4 bases and J by 7 bases, 11 bases remained unmatched. CDR3 length: 15 residues. CDR1 and CDR2 from the germline V gene are LGHDT and YNNKEL (reference sequence). CDR3 loop: CASSPAGQGLGEQYF. The CDR3 DNA reads as TGTGCCAGCAGCCCGGCGGGACAGGGTTTGGGGGAGCAGTACTTC.

The chain employs TRBV19 and TRBJ2-5, with D possibly TRBD2 on 6 matching bases. Trimming left V 5 bases short and J 5 bases short, with 12 bases between. This CDR3 is 13 amino acids long. CDR1 LNHDA and CDR2 SQIVND come from the germline V gene (reference sequence). The CDR3 here is CASSVRGSETQYF. CDR3 bases: TGTGCCAGTAGTGTTCGGGGGAGCGAGACCCAGTACTTC.

This chain connects TRBV15 to TRBJ1-5; D may be TRBD1 (5 bases). CDR3 length equals 15 residues. V was shortened by 0 bases and J by 7 bases, with 13 bases between the two germline ends. Germline loops: CDR1 LNHNV, CDR2 YYDKDF (reference sequence). The CDR3 region has the DNA TGTGCCACCAGCAGAGATCGAGCAGGGTACCAGCCCCAGCATTTT. It encodes CATSRDRAGYQPQHF.

The chain has TRBV2 and TRBJ1-1; D possibly corresponds to TRBD1 (6 bases). Trimming stripped 9 bases from V and 3 bases from J, with 17 bases between. CDR1 is SNHLY, CDR2 FYNNEI, per germline. CDR3 length equals 14 residues. The CDR3 is CARTGRRGHTEAFF. Here the CDR3 DNA reads TGTGCCAGAACAGGGCGCCGCGGGCACACTGAAGCTTTCTTT. Together with reference TRBV2 and TRBJ1-1, the CDR3 gives the full variable domain: EPEVTQTPSHQVTQMGQEVILRCVPISNHLYFYWYRQILGQKVEFLVSFYNNEISEKSEIFDDQFSVERPDGSNFTLKIRSTKLEDSAMYFCARTGRRGHTEAFFGQGTRLTVV.

This chain connects TRBV9 to TRBJ1-1; the D gene is possibly TRBD1 (5 bases). The V end was cut by 3 bases, the J end by 7 bases, with 13 bases between. The CDR3 runs 13 residues. The V gene's germline CDR1 is SGDLS and CDR2 YYNGEE. The chain's CDR3 is CASSGEGPNEAFF. CDR3 DNA sequence: TGTGCCAGCAGCGGGGAGGGGCCTAATGAAGCTTTCTTT. The full variable domain, with the rest looked up from reference TRBV9 and TRBJ1-1, is DSGVTQTPKHLITATGQRVTLRCSPRSGDLSVYWYQQSLDQGLQFLIQYYNGEERAKGNILERFSAQQFPDLHSELNLSSLELGDSALYFCASSGEGPNEAFFGQGTRLTVV.

The V gene is TRBV6-4, the J gene TRBJ1-5, with D perhaps matching TRBD1 (6 bases). The CDR3 spans 13 residues. Trimming took 11 bases from V and 4 from J, leaving 15 bases between them. Germline loops: CDR1 MRHNA, CDR2 SNTAGT. The CDR3 region is CAFGGRMNQPQHF. CDR3 sequence (DNA): TGTGCCTTCGGGGGGCGCATGAATCAGCCCCAGCATTTT.

V is TRBV7-9 and J is TRBJ1-1; TRBD1 agrees at 9 bases. Germline CDR1 is SEHNR and CDR2 is FQNEAQ (reference sequence). With V trimmed by 5 bases and J by 5 bases, 15 bases remained unmatched. The CDR3 totals 17 residues. Here the CDR3 reads CASSHRYRQGVKTEAFF. Written as DNA, the CDR3 is TGTGCCAGCAGCCACAGATACCGACAGGGGGTAAAGACTGAAGCTTTCTTT.

This sequence joins TRBV12-2 and TRBJ1-6; no DNA check was done on the table's D call, TRBD1. TRBV12-2 is given as a pseudogene. This CDR3 is built from 13 residues. The CDR3, as DNA: TGTGCAAGTCCTAGGGACAGAAATTCACCCCTCCACTTT. Protein: CASPRDRNSPLHF.

This sequence joins TRBV6-5 and TRBJ1-5, with unresolved D. CDR1 and CDR2 from the germline V gene are MNHEY and SVGAGI. The CDR3 is 14 residues long. Trimming took 7 bases from V and 7 from J, leaving 17 bases between them. CDR3: CASNQRAWLQPQHF. In DNA, the CDR3 is TGTGCCAGCAATCAGCGGGCTTGGCTCCAGCCCCAGCATTTT.